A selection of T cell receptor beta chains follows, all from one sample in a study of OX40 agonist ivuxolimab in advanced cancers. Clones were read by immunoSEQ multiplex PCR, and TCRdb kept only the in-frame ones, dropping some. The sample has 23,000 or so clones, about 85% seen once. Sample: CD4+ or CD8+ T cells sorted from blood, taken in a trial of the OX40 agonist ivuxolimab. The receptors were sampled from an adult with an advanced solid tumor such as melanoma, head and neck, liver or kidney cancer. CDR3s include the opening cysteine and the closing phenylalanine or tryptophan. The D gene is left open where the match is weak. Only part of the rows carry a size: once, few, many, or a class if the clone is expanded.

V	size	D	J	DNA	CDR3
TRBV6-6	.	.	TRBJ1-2	TGTGCCAGCAGTTACTCGCAAGGGGCAAACTATGGCTACACCTTC	CASSYSQGANYGYTF
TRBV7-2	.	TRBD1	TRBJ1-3	TGTGCCAGCAGGCTGACAGGGGCTACTGGAAACACCATATATTTT	CASRLTGATGNTIYF
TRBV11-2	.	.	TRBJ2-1	TGTGCCAGCAGCTTTAGCAGGGGTAGGGACTACAATGAGCAGTTCTTC	CASSFSRGRDYNEQFF
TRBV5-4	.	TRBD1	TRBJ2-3	TGTGCCAGCAGCCATGGTGGGACAGGGGTCACAGATACGCAGTATTTT	CASSHGGTGVTDTQYF
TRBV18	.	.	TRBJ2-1	TGTGCCAGCTCACCAACGACGGGTAATGAGCAGTTCTTC	CASSPTTGNEQFF
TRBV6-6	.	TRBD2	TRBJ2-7	TGTGCCAGCTCGCGGGGGGACTCCTACGAGCAGTACTTC	CASSRGDSYEQYF
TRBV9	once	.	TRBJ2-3	TGTGCCAGCAGCCCCTTTTCGGGAGCCCCCCCGTATTTT	CASSPFSGAPPYF
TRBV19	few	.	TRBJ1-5	TGTGCCAGTAGTATATTGTTGCGCCTTAATCAGCCCCAGCATTTT	CASSILLRLNQPQHF
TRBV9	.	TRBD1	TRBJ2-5	TGTGCCAGCAGCCCCGGGACAGGGGGTAGGGAGACCCAGTACTTC	CASSPGTGGRETQYF
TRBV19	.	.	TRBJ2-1	TGTGCCAGTAGTTCGAAGGACAGCCTCAACAATGAGCAGTTCTTC	CASSSKDSLNNEQFF
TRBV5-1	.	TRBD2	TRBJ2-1	TGCGCCAGCAGCTTGACAACGGGACTAGCGGGGCGAAATGAGCAGTTCTTC	CASSLTTGLAGRNEQFF
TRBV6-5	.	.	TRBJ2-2	TGTGCCAGCAGCAACAGTCGAACAGCCGGGGAGCTGTTTTTT	CASSNSRTAGELFF
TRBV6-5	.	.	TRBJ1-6	TGTGCCAGCATCCCAACGCCGGATTCACCCCTCCACTTT	CASIPTPDSPLHF
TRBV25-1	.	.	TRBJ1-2	TGTGCCAGCAGTGAATCGGGGTCAGGGTATGGCTACACCTTC	CASSESGSGYGYTF
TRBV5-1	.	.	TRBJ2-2	TGCGCCAGCAGCTTGGTACCGGGCACCGGGGAGCTGTTTTTT	CASSLVPGTGELFF
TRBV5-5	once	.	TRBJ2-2	TGTGCCAGCAGCCCCACCGGGACAACGACCGGGGAGCTGTTTTTT	CASSPTGTTTGELFF
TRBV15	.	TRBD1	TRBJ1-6	TGTGCCACCAGTCGACAGGGGCCGAATTCACCCCTCCACTTT	CATSRQGPNSPLHF
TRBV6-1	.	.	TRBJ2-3	TGTGCCAGCAGATCGACGGGACAATCCACAGATACGCAGTATTTT	CASRSTGQSTDTQYF
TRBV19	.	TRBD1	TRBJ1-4	TGTGCCAGTAGTTTCGGGACAGGGAATGAAAAACTGTTTTTT	CASSFGTGNEKLFF
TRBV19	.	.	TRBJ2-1	TGTGCCAGTAGTGCTTACAATGAGCAGTTCTTC	CASSAYNEQFF
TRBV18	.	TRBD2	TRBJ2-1	TGTGCCAGCTCGCCGGGACTAGGACCTGATGAGCAGTTCTTC	CASSPGLGPDEQFF
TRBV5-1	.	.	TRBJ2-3	TGCGCCAGCAGAGACGAAGGATACACAGATACGCAGTATTTT	CASRDEGYTDTQYF
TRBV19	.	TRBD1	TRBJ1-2	TGTGCCAGTAGTTTAAGCTGGGACAGGAGCTATGGCTACACCTTC	CASSLSWDRSYGYTF
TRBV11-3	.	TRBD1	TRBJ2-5	TGTGCCGGACCCGGGACAGATAAAGAGACCCAGTACTTC	CAGPGTDKETQYF
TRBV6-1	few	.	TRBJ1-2	TGTGCCAGCAGTGAAGCGGCAGGGGATGGCTACACCTTC	CASSEAAGDGYTF
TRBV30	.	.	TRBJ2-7	TGTGCCTGGAGTGCAGGGGGGCAGAGCTACGAGCAGTACTTC	CAWSAGGQSYEQYF